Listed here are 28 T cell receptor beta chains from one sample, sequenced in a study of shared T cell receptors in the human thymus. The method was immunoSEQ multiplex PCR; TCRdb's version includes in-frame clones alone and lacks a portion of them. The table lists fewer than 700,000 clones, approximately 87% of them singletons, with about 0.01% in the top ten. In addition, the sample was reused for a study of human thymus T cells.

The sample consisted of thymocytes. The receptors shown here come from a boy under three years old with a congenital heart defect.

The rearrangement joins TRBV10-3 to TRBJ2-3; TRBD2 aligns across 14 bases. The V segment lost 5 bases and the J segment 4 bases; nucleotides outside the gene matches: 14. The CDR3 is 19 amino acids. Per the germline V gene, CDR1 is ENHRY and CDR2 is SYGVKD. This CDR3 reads CAISLWGTSGRGRPDTQYF. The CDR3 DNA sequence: TGTGCCATCAGTCTTTGGGGGACTAGCGGGAGAGGAAGGCCAGATACGCAGTATTTT.

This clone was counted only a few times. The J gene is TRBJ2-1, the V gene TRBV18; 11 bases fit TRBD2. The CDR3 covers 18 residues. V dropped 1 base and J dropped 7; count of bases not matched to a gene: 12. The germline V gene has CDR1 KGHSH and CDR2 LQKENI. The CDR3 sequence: CASSPLGTSGSRMNEQFF. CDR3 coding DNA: TGTGCCAGCTCACCACTAGGAACTAGCGGGAGTCGGATGAATGAGCAGTTCTTC.

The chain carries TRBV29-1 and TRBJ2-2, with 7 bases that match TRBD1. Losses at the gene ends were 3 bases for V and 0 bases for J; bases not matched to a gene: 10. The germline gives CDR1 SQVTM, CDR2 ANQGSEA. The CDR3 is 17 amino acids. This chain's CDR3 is CSVDLGTALTNTGELFF. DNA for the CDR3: TGCAGCGTTGACCTCGGGACAGCGCTTACGAACACCGGGGAGCTGTTTTTT.

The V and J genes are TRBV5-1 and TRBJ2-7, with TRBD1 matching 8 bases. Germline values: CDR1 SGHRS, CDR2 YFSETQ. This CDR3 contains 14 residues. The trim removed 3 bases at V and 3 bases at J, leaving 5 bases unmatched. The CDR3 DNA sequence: TGCGCCAGCAGCTCGACAGGGGCCTACTACGAGCAGTACTTC. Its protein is CASSSTGAYYEQYF.

In nucleotides, the CDR3 is TGTGCCAGCAGCTCAGGACAGGGGCGTAACTATGGCTACACCTTC. Amino acid sequence: CASSSGQGRNYGYTF. This sequence joins TRBV11-3 and TRBJ1-2; 9 nucleotides match TRBD1. Germline V CDR1 and CDR2: SGHNT, YENEEA. This CDR3 is built from 15 residues. Losses at the gene ends were 4 bases for V and 1 base for J; bases not matched to a gene: 4.

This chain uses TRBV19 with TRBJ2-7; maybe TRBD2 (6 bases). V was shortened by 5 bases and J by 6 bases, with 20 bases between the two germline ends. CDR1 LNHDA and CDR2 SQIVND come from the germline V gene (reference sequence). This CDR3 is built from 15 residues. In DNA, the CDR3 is TGTGCCAGTAGTCCCTGGGGGGTACCCCTGGGCGAGCAGTACTTC. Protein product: CASSPWGVPLGEQYF. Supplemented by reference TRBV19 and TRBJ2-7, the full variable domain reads DGGITQSPKYLFRKEGQNVTLSCEQNLNHDAMYWYRQDPGQGLRLIYYSQIVNDFQKGDIAEGYSVSREKKESFPLTVTSAQKNPTAFYLCASSPWGVPLGEQYFGPGTRLTVT.

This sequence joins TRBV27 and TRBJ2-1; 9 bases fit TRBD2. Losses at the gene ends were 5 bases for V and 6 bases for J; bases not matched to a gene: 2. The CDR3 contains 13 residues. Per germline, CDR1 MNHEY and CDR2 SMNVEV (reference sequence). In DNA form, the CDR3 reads TGTGCCAGCAGTCCGGGACTAGCCAATGAGCAGTTCTTC. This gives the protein CASSPGLANEQFF.

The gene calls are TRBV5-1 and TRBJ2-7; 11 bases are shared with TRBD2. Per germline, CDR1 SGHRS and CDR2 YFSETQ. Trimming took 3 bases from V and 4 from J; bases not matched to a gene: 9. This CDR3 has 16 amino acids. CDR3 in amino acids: CASSYDSGRALYEQYF. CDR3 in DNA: TGCGCCAGCAGCTACGATAGCGGGAGGGCTTTATACGAGCAGTACTTC. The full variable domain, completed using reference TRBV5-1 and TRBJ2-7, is KAGVTQTPRYLIKTRGQQVTLSCSPISGHRSVSWYQQTPGQGLQFLFEYFSETQRNKGNFPGRFSGRQFSNSRSEMNVSTLELGDSALYLCASSYDSGRALYEQYFGPGTRLTVT.

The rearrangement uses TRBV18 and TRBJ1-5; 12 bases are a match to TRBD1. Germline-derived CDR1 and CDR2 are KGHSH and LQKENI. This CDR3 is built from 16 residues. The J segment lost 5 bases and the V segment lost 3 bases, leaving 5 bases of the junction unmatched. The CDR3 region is CASSPRDRGRDQPQHF. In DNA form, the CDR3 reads TGTGCCAGCTCACCGCGGGACAGGGGGCGCGATCAGCCCCAGCATTTT.

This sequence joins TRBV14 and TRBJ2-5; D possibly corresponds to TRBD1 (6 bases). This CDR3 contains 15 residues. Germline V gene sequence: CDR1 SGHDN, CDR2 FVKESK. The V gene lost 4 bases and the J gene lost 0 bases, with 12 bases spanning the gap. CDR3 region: CASSRQDSHQETQYF. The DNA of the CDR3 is TGTGCCAGCAGCCGCCAGGACAGCCACCAAGAGACCCAGTACTTC.

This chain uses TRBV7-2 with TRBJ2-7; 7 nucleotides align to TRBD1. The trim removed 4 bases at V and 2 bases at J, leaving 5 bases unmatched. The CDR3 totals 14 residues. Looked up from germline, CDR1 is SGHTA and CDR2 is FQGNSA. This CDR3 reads CASSSPQGAYEQYF. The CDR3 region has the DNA TGTGCCAGCAGCTCCCCCCAGGGGGCCTACGAGCAGTACTTC.

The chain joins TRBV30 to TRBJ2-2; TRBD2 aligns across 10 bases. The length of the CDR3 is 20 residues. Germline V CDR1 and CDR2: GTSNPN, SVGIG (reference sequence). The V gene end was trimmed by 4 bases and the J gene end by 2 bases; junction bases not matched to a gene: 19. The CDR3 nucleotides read TGTGCCTGGACGCTCTTGCGGGGGGATGGACTAGCGGAAAACACCGGGGAGCTGTTTTTT. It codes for CAWTLLRGDGLAENTGELFF.

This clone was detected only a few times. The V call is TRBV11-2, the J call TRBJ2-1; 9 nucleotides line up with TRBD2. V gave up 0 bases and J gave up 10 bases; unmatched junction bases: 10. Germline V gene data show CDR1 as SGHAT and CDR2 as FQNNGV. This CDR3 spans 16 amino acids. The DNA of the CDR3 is TGTGCCAGCAGCTTAGATCCGAGACTAGCGGCCCAAGAGCAGTTCTTC. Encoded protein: CASSLDPRLAAQEQFF.

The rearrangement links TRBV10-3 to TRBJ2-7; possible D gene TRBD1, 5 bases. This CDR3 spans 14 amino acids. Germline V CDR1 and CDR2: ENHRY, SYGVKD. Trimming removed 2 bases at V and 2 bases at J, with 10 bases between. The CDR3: CAISEGAWTYEQYF. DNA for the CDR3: TGTGCCATCAGTGAGGGGGCATGGACCTACGAGCAGTACTTC.

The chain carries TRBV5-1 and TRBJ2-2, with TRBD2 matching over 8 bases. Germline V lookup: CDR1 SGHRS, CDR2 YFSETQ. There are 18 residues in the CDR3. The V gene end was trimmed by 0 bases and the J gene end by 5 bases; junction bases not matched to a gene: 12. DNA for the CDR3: TGCGCCAGCAGCTTGGGAACCAGCGGGAGTGAGAGGACCGGGGAGCTGTTTTTT. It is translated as CASSLGTSGSERTGELFF.

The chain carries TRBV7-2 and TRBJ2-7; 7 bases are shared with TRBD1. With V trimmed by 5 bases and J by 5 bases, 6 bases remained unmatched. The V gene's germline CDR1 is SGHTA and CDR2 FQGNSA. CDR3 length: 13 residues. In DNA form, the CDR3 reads TGTGCCAGCAGCCCCGGGACAGAGAACGAGCAGTACTTC. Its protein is CASSPGTENEQYF.

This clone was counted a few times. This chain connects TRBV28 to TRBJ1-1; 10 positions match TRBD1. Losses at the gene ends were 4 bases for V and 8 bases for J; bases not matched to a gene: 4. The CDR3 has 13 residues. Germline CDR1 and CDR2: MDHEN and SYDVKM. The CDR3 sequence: CASSSRTGGEAFF. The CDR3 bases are TGTGCCAGCAGTTCCAGGACAGGGGGAGAAGCTTTCTTT.

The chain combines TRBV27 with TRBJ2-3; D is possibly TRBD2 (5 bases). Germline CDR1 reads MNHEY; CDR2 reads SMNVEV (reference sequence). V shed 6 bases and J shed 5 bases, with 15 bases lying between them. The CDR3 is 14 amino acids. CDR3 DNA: TGTGCCAGCAGGGAGGAGCCCCTGGGAGATACGCAGTATTTT. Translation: CASREEPLGDTQYF.

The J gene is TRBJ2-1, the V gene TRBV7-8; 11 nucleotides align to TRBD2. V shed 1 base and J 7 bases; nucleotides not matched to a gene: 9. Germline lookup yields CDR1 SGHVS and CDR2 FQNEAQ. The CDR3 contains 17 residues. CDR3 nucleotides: TGTGCCAGCAGCTTAGGTCCTAGCGGGAGGATGTGGAATGAGCAGTTCTTC. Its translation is CASSLGPSGRMWNEQFF.

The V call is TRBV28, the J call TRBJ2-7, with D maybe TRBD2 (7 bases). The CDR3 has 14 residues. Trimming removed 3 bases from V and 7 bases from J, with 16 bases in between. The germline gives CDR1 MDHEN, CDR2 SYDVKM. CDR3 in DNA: TGTGCCAGCAGTTTGCGGGGGCAGGGCCCTGAGCAGTACTTC. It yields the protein CASSLRGQGPEQYF.

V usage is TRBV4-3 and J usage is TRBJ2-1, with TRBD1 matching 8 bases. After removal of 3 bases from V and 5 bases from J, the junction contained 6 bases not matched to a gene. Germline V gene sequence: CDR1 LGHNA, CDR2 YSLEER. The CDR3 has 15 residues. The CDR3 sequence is CASSHPGGQHNEQFF. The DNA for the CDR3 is TGCGCCAGCAGCCATCCAGGGGGCCAGCACAATGAGCAGTTCTTC.

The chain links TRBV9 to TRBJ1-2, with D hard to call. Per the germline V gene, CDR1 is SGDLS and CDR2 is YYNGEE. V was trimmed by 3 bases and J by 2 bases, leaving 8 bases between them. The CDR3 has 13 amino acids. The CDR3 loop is CASSAGLNYGYTF. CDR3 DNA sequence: TGTGCCAGCAGCGCCGGTTTGAACTATGGCTACACCTTC.

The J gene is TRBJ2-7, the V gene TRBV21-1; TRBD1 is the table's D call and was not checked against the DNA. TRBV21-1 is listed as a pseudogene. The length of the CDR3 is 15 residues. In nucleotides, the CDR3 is TGTGCCAGCAGCAAAGCACAGGTACTTTCCTACGAGCAGTACTTC. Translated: CASSKAQVLSYEQYF.

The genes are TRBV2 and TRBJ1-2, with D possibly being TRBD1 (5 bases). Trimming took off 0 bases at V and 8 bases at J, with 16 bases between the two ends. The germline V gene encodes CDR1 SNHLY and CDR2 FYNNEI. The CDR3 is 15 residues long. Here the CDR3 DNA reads TGTGCCAGCAGTGAAGCGCGACAGAAGGGCGACGGCTACACCTTC. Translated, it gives CASSEARQKGDGYTF.

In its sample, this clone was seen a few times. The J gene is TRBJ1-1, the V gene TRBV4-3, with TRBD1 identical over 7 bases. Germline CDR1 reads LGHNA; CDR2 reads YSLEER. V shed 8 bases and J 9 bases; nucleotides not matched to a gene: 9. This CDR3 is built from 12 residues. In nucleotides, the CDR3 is TGCGCCAGCTACTCGGGACAGCGCCAAGCTTTCTTT. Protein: CASYSGQRQAFF.

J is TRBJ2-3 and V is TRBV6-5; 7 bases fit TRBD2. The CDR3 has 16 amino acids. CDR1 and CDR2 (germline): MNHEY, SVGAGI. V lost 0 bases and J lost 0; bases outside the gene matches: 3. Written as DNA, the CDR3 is TGTGCCAGCAGTTACTCCCCGCGGGGGAGCACAGATACGCAGTATTTT. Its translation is CASSYSPRGSTDTQYF.

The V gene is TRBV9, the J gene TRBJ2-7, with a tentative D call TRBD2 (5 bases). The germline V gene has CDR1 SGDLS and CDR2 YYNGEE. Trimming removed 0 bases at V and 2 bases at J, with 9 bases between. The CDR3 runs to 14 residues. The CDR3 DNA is TGTGCCAGCAGCGTAGACGAACTAGCCTACGAGCAGTACTTC. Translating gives CASSVDELAYEQYF. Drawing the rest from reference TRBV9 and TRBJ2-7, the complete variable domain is DSGVTQTPKHLITATGQRVTLRCSPRSGDLSVYWYQQSLDQGLQFLIQYYNGEERAKGNILERFSAQQFPDLHSELNLSSLELGDSALYFCASSVDELAYEQYFGPGTRLTVT.

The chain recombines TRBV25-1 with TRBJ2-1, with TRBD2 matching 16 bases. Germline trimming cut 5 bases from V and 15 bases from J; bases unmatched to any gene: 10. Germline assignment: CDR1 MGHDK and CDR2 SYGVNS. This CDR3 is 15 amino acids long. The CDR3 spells CASSPPGTSGRGAFF. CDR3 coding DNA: TGTGCCAGCAGTCCCCCCGGGACTAGCGGGAGGGGGGCGTTCTTC. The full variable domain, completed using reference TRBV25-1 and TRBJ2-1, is EADIYQTPRYLVIGTGKKITLECSQTMGHDKMYWYQQDPGMELHLIHYSYGVNSTEKGDLSSESTVSRIRTEHFPLTLESARPSHTSQYLCASSPPGTSGRGAFFGPGTRLTVL.